A single sample gave rise to the 27 T cell receptor beta chains below, sequenced in a study of PD-1 blockade in classical Hodgkin lymphoma. The assay was immunoSEQ multiplex PCR, and TCRdb's table has in-frame clones only and misses some. The sample contains approximately 100,000 clones, about 89% of which appear only once. All patients experienced relapse after autologous stem cell transplantation, and brentuximab vedotin exposure was variable. Sequencing used peripheral blood mononuclear cells (PBMCs), obtained before the second cycle of nivolumab. These receptor sequences come from a human donor with classical Hodgkin lymphoma.

This clone has at least ten counts. V gene TRBV21-1 combines with J gene TRBJ2-1. TRBV21-1 is annotated as a pseudogene. This CDR3 comprises 8 residues. The CDR3 DNA reads as TGTGCCAGCAGCAAGAAGTTCTTC. Amino acid sequence: CASSKKFF.

This chain links TRBV7-2 with TRBJ2-4, with TRBD1 as a possible D gene (5 bases). Germline V CDR1 and CDR2: SGHTA, FQGNSA. V shed 1 base and J shed 9 bases, with 10 bases lying between them. The CDR3 is made up of 13 amino acids. CDR3 sequence: CASSLDKGFIQYF. The CDR3 DNA is TGTGCCAGCAGCTTAGATAAGGGGTTCATTCAGTACTTC.

V usage is TRBV6-1 and J usage is TRBJ2-5; 7 nucleotides match TRBD1. CDR1 and CDR2 (germline): MNHNS, SASEGT. J lost 3 bases, V lost 9 bases, and 7 bases had no gene match. The CDR3 length is 13 residues. The CDR3 is CASTRGSEETQYF. In nucleotides, the CDR3 is TGTGCCAGTACCAGGGGGAGCGAAGAGACCCAGTACTTC.

J is TRBJ2-7 and V is TRBV25-1; D perhaps matches TRBD2 (6 bases). This CDR3 is 12 amino acids long. The V gene's germline CDR1 is MGHDK and CDR2 SYGVNS. The V end lost 6 bases, the J end lost 4 bases, and 10 bases lay between the germline ends. The CDR3 spells CASRGGGYEQYF. CDR3 coding DNA: TGTGCCAGCAGGGGAGGTGGTTACGAGCAGTACTTC.

The CDR3 protein is CASSSRRGGKTQYF. In DNA, the CDR3 is TGTGCCAGCAGCTCAAGGCGGGGGGGGAAGACCCAGTACTTC. The chain links TRBV7-6 to TRBJ2-5; 9 bases match TRBD2. The CDR3 consists of 14 residues. From germline, CDR1 is SGHVS and CDR2 FNYEAQ. With V trimmed by 4 bases and J by 6 bases, 6 bases remained unmatched.

The genes are TRBV5-6 and TRBJ2-5; 16 bases line up with TRBD2. CDR3 length: 18 residues. Looked up from germline, CDR1 is SGHDT and CDR2 is YYEEEE. The V gene end was trimmed by 4 bases and the J gene end by 4 bases; junction bases not matched to a gene: 10. The CDR3 DNA reads as TGTGCCAGCAGCCTATACCCCGGGACTAGCGGGAGGGCAGAGACCCAGTACTTC. It codes for CASSLYPGTSGRAETQYF.

The chain has TRBV11-3 and TRBJ2-7; 12 bases are a match to TRBD1. Germline trimming cut 6 bases from V and 5 bases from J; bases unmatched to any gene: 8. Germline V gene lookup returns CDR1 SGHNT and CDR2 YENEEA. The CDR3 extends over 15 amino acids. The CDR3 spells CASRKGGTGGDEQYF. The CDR3 nucleotides read TGTGCCAGCAGAAAAGGAGGGACAGGGGGCGACGAGCAGTACTTC.

The CDR3 sequence is CASSDRGPEAFF. CDR3 coding DNA: TGTGCCAGCAGTGACAGGGGGCCTGAAGCTTTCTTT. This rearrangement joins TRBV2 to TRBJ1-1; 8 bases are a match to TRBD1. The V gene's germline CDR1 is SNHLY and CDR2 FYNNEI. The J segment lost 6 bases and the V segment lost 3 bases, leaving 0 bases of the junction unmatched. This CDR3 has 12 residues.

The chain links TRBV6-1 to TRBJ2-7; the match to TRBD1 covers 8 bases. There are 14 residues in the CDR3. V gave up 7 bases and J gave up 0 bases; unmatched junction bases: 5. CDR1 and CDR2 from the germline V gene are MNHNS and SASEGT. For the CDR3, the DNA is TGTGCCAGCACCCCGGACAGGGCCTCCTACGAGCAGTACTTC. Translation: CASTPDRASYEQYF.

The chain has TRBV4-1 and TRBJ1-1; D remains unclear. V was cut by 1 base and J by 0 bases, with 12 bases left in between. The length of the CDR3 is 16 residues. Looked up from germline, CDR1 is MGHRA and CDR2 is YSYEKL. Here the CDR3 reads CASSQGIGPMNTEAFF. The CDR3 DNA follows: TGCGCCAGCAGCCAAGGTATTGGGCCCATGAACACTGAAGCTTTCTTT.

The chain combines TRBV18 with TRBJ1-2; no clear D. The CDR3 is made up of 13 amino acids. The germline V and J ends were trimmed by 3 bases and 8 bases, with 13 bases remaining between them. Germline CDR1 reads KGHSH; CDR2 reads LQKENI. The CDR3, as DNA: TGTGCCAGCTCACCCATCCCCTTAAACGGCTACACCTTC. Encoded protein: CASSPIPLNGYTF. Filled out from reference TRBV18 and TRBJ1-2, the complete variable domain reads NAGVMQNPRHLVRRRGQEARLRCSPMKGHSHVYWYRQLPEEGLKFMVYLQKENIIDESGMPKERFSAEFPKEGPSILRIQQVVRGDSAAYFCASSPIPLNGYTFGSGTRLTVV.

The chain recombines TRBV4-3 with TRBJ2-3; D may be TRBD2 (6 bases). The germline gives CDR1 LGHNA, CDR2 YSLEER. The CDR3 spans 19 residues. V was pared by 0 bases and J by 2 bases, with 21 bases between. The DNA of the CDR3 is TGCGCCAGCAGCCAAGAGTTCACCGAGTGGGGGGAAATCACAGATACGCAGTATTTT. This sequence encodes CASSQEFTEWGEITDTQYF.

The gene calls are TRBV25-1 and TRBJ1-3; TRBD1 matches 7 bases. CDR1 MGHDK and CDR2 SYGVNS come from the germline V gene. This CDR3 contains 15 residues. V shed 2 bases, J shed 0 bases, and the junction held 1 base outside the gene matches. This chain's CDR3 is CASSEGTASGNTIYF. Here the CDR3 DNA reads TGTGCCAGCAGTGAAGGGACAGCCTCTGGAAACACCATATATTTT.

This chain uses TRBV15 with TRBJ2-3; D ambiguous. Per germline, CDR1 LNHNV and CDR2 YYDKDF (reference sequence). CDR3 size: 13 residues. Trimming cost V 0 bases and J 3 bases, with 4 bases left between them. The CDR3 DNA follows: TGTGCCACCAGCAGAGATGGTACAGATACGCAGTATTTT. Encoded protein: CATSRDGTDTQYF. Using reference TRBV15 and TRBJ2-3 for the parts outside the CDR3, the full variable domain is DAMVIQNPRYQVTQFGKPVTLSCSQTLNHNVMYWYQQKSSQAPKLLFHYYDKDFNNEADTPDNFQSRRPNTSFCFLDIRSPGLGDTAMYLCATSRDGTDTQYFGPGTRLTVL.

CDR3 in amino acids: CASSTRPGTQEQYF. The CDR3 coding sequence is TGTGCCAGTAGTACCCGTCCCGGGACTCAGGAGCAGTACTTC. The chain recombines TRBV19 with TRBJ2-7; weak D call: TRBD2 (6 bases). This CDR3 has 14 residues. Germline-derived CDR1 and CDR2 are LNHDA and SQIVND (reference sequence). Trimming removed 4 bases at V and 7 bases at J, with 17 bases between.

The chain combines TRBV7-6 with TRBJ2-7, with D tentatively TRBD1 (6 bases). Germline V gives CDR1 SGHVS, CDR2 FNYEAQ. The CDR3 is 16 amino acids. The V gene lost 1 base and the J gene lost 3 bases, with 16 bases spanning the gap. CDR3 sequence reads: CASSLEVEGENYEQYF. CDR3 nucleotides: TGTGCCAGCAGCTTAGAGGTTGAGGGGGAAAACTACGAGCAGTACTTC.

The chain is built from TRBV7-2 and TRBJ1-2; D might be TRBD1 (5 bases). The V gene lost 3 bases and the J gene lost 8 bases, with 25 bases spanning the gap. The CDR3 covers 17 residues. Germline assignment: CDR1 SGHTA and CDR2 FQGNSA. DNA for the CDR3: TGTGCCAGCAGCTTGGTTCATTCGCAGGGCCCCATGTTGGGCTACACCTTC. It encodes CASSLVHSQGPMLGYTF.

In its sample, this clone was seen once. The CDR3 protein is CASSRPQEGPPLHF. In DNA form, the CDR3 reads TGTGCCAGCAGCCGTCCGCAGGAGGGGCCCCCCCTCCACTTT. The rearrangement links TRBV11-2 to TRBJ1-6; possible D gene TRBD1, 5 bases. The V and J ends lost 5 bases and 13 bases respectively, with 18 bases between them. Germline-derived CDR1 and CDR2 are SGHAT and FQNNGV. The CDR3 consists of 14 residues.

The DNA of the CDR3 is TGTGCCAGCAGCCGACAGGGGGCGGCTTTCTTT. Translation: CASSRQGAAFF. The gene calls are TRBV6-1 and TRBJ1-1; 10 positions match TRBD1. Germline V gives CDR1 MNHNS, CDR2 SASEGT. The CDR3 contains 11 residues. V was pared by 6 bases and J by 11 bases, with 3 bases of the junction left unmatched.

Comment on this clone: One end of the junction does not line up with germline, which may come from a read error. V is TRBV19 and J is TRBJ2-1; 9 nucleotides agree with TRBD1. There are 13 residues in the CDR3. Germline CDR1 is LNHDA and CDR2 is SQIVND (reference sequence). The CDR3 DNA is TGCTGCAGCGGACAGGGGTTGGGCAATGAGCAGTTCTTC. It translates to CCSGQGLGNEQFF.

The genes are TRBV7-6 and TRBJ2-3, with TRBD2 identical over 11 bases. This CDR3 region has 14 residues. V gave up 5 bases and J gave up 5 bases; unmatched junction bases: 3. Germline V gene data show CDR1 as SGHVS and CDR2 as FNYEAQ. CDR3 loop: CASSAGTSGDTQYF. In nucleotides, the CDR3 is TGTGCCAGCAGCGCCGGGACTAGCGGAGATACGCAGTATTTT.

The chain couples TRBV7-7 to TRBJ2-5, with D possibly TRBD2 on 5 matching bases. The V and J ends lost 5 bases and 4 bases respectively, with 20 bases between them. The germline V gene has CDR1 SSHAT and CDR2 FNYEAQ (reference sequence). The length of the CDR3 is 16 residues. CDR3 sequence reads: CASSHPGMPWRETQYF. In DNA form, the CDR3 reads TGTGCCAGCAGCCACCCCGGGATGCCCTGGAGAGAGACCCAGTACTTC.

This chain joins TRBV7-6 and TRBJ1-2; possible D gene TRBD1, 5 bases. This CDR3 has 18 residues. In germline, CDR1 is SGHVS, CDR2 FNYEAQ. The V and J ends lost 1 base and 0 bases respectively, with 18 bases between them. CDR3: CASSLGQRSNSSNYGYTF. CDR3 DNA sequence: TGTGCCAGCAGCTTAGGACAGCGATCGAACTCTTCTAACTATGGCTACACCTTC.

In its sample, this clone is medium-sized (0.01 to 0.1%). J is TRBJ1-2 and V is TRBV11-2, with unresolved D. Germline V gene sequence: CDR1 SGHAT, CDR2 FQNNGV. This CDR3 has 12 amino acids. The ends were cut back, 5 bases at V and 3 bases at J, with 7 bases in the middle. The CDR3 loop is CASSQTDYGYTF. Here the CDR3 DNA reads TGTGCCAGCAGCCAGACGGACTATGGCTACACCTTC.

This clone was seen just once. V is TRBV6-5 and J is TRBJ2-7, with no clear D. Germline V CDR1 and CDR2: MNHEY, SVGAGI. The CDR3 covers 13 residues. V lost 0 bases and J 5 bases, leaving 8 bases between the germline ends. CDR3 amino acids: CASSYSTANEQYF. The CDR3 DNA follows: TGTGCCAGCAGTTACTCAACTGCAAACGAGCAGTACTTC.

The chain employs TRBV7-2 and TRBJ1-1; D gene ambiguous. The ends were cut back, 5 bases at V and 0 bases at J, with 7 bases in the middle. CDR1 and CDR2 (germline): SGHTA, FQGNSA. The CDR3 totals 13 residues. CDR3 coding DNA: TGTGCCAGCAGCGCTAGGGTGAACACTGAAGCTTTCTTT. As protein: CASSARVNTEAFF.

The chain joins TRBV5-1 to TRBJ1-1, with unresolved D. The CDR3 length is 14 residues. V lost 0 bases and J lost 1, with 7 bases in between. The germline V gene encodes CDR1 SGHRS and CDR2 YFSETQ. CDR3 sequence: CASSLGAGNTEAFF. The CDR3 coding sequence is TGCGCCAGCAGCTTGGGGGCCGGGAACACTGAAGCTTTCTTT.